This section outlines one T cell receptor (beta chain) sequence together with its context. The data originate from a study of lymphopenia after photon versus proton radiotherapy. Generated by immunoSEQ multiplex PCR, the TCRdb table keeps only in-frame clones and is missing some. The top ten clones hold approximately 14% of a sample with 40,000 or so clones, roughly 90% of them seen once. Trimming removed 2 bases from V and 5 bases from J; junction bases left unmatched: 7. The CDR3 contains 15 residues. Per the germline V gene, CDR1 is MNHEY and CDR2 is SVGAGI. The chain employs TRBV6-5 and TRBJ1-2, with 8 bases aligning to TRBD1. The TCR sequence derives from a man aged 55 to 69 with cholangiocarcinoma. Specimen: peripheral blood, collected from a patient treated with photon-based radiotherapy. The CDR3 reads CASSYAGTGVYGYTF. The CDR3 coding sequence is TGTGCCAGCAGTTACGCCGGGACAGGCGTTTATGGCTACACCTTC.